The TCR beta chain under discussion was sequenced for a study of blood T cell repertoires in COVID-19. In the study overall: Samples came from the United States, Italy and Spain, spanning acute and convalescent COVID-19. From T cells, B-cell-depleted T cells, or PBMCs came the material, which was cDNA or gDNA.

In the authors' workflow: Counts of nucleated cells, estimated from reference gene primer amplification, were obtained. The data were produced by immunoSEQ multiplex PCR, yet TCRdb's version contains in-frame clones alone and is incomplete. V and J calls and clone size are those listed in that table; D and trimming were worked out from the DNA. The sample yields some 160,000 clones, more than 80% seen once. This CDR3 has 14 amino acids. Specimen: peripheral blood. The chain has TRBV1 and TRBJ2-3; the table's TRBD2 call for D was not verified on the DNA. TRBV1 constitutes a pseudogene. This TCR was sampled from a man in his sixties with acute or convalescent COVID-19. The CDR3 coding sequence is TGCACCAGCAGCCAAGAACGACTAGCAGGGACGCAGTATTTT. Its protein is CTSSQERLAGTQYF.